This TCR beta chain was sequenced for a study of T cells in Graves' hyperthyroidism and ophthalmopathy. Amplified TCR beta CDR3 regions derived from RNA transcripts. The HTBI primer set drove a first-round RT-PCR of the TCR CDR3. From the multiplex PCR reads, TCRdb called clonotypes with MiXCR, one entry per CDR3 protein. The repertoire holds around 620,000 distinct CDR3 sequences, with roughly 46% as singletons. This clonotype was detected ten times or more. Its antigen is still unknown. General study results and limits: Most thyroid clonotypes that were expanded above 0.001 also turned up in blood.

The J segment lost 6 bases and the V segment lost 5 bases, leaving 7 bases of the junction unmatched. The CDR3 spans 14 residues. Germline CDR1 is SGHAT and CDR2 is FQNNGV. Sequenced sample: peripheral blood or thyroid tissue (not recorded which). This receptor was taken from an adult woman with Graves' disease, either hyperthyroidism or ophthalmopathy (not recorded which). The chain has TRBV11-2 and TRBJ2-7; TRBD1 matches at 10 bases. DNA of the CDR3: TGTGCCAGCAGCCCCTGGGACAGGGGAGGCGAGCAGTACTTC. It codes for CASSPWDRGGEQYF.